Listed below are T cell receptor beta chains from one sample, sequenced in a study of prognosis after radiotherapy for stage I lung cancer. TCRdb reprocessed the multiplex PCR reads via MiXCR and lists one record per CDR3 protein. The sample gives about 20,000 distinct CDR3 sequences, about 44% of which show up once; more than 35% is in the top ten. Sequenced here: PBMCs, sampled before or after stereotactic body radiation therapy (not recorded which). The receptors come from a donor over 45 with non-small cell lung cancer. The CDR3 runs from the conserved cysteine through the conserved F or W. A D gene is named only where the DNA matches it firmly. The size field is filled for only some rows; it gives once, few, many or a size class.

many,TRBJ1-4,.,TRBV7-8,CASSSRKEKLFF,TGTGCCAGCAGCTCAAGGAAGGAAAAACTGTTTTTT
many,TRBJ1-2,TRBD1,TRBV20-1,CSAPRDRVHYGYTF,TGCAGTGCGCCCCGGGACAGGGTCCACTATGGCTACACCTTC
once,TRBJ1-5,.,TRBV4-1,CASSQIQGNQPQHF,TGCGCCAGCAGCCAAATCCAGGGGAATCAGCCCCAGCATTTT
many,TRBJ1-5,TRBD1,TRBV29-1,CSVAGGLGNQPQHF,TGCAGCGTCGCAGGGGGCCTTGGCAATCAGCCCCAGCATTTT
many,TRBJ2-3,TRBD1,TRBV27,CASSPTGGADTQYF,TGTGCCAGCAGCCCGACAGGGGGTGCAGATACGCAGTATTTT
many,TRBJ2-3,.,TRBV2,CASSGTILTDTQYF,TGTGCCAGCAGTGGGACTATCCTCACAGATACGCAGTATTTT
.,TRBJ1-5,.,TRBV28,CASRHGRQPPHF,TGTGCCAGTAGACATGGCCGGCAGCCCCCGCATTTT
many,TRBJ1-5,.,TRBV6-2/TRBV6-3,CASSPPDSSYQPQHF,TGTGCCAGCAGTCCACCTGACAGTTCTTATCAGCCCCAGCATTTT
.,TRBJ1-6,TRBD1,TRBV6-1,CASSEAGTGGGSPLHF,TGTGCCAGCAGTGAAGCGGGAACAGGGGGCGGTTCACCCCTCCACTTT
medium-sized,TRBJ2-1,.,TRBV7-9,CASSRSRNEQFF,TGTGCCAGCAGCAGAAGCCGGAATGAGCAGTTCTTC
many,TRBJ2-5,TRBD2,TRBV6-1,CASRGLAGLQETQYF,TGTGCCAGCAGAGGACTAGCGGGCCTCCAAGAGACCCAGTACTTC
.,TRBJ1-1,.,TRBV11-2,CASVFQGAEAFF,TGTGCCAGCGTCTTCCAGGGAGCTGAAGCTTTCTTT
.,TRBJ2-1,.,TRBV28,CASRRLLEEGNEQFF,TGTGCCAGCAGGCGCCTCCTGGAGGAAGGCAATGAGCAGTTCTTC
many,TRBJ2-3,.,TRBV20-1,CSARDRTKPSTDTQYF,TGCAGTGCTAGAGACAGGACCAAACCTAGCACAGATACGCAGTATTTT
.,TRBJ1-2,TRBD1,TRBV6-2/TRBV6-3,CASSQKARGNYGYTF,TGTGCCAGCAGCCAAAAAGCCAGGGGGAACTATGGCTACACCTTC
many,TRBJ2-2,.,TRBV28,CASSLQGLTGELFF,TGTGCCAGCAGTCTACAGGGCCTCACCGGGGAGCTGTTTTTT
.,TRBJ1-6,.,TRBV2,CASSLDTGYSPLHF,TGTGCCAGCAGTTTAGACACGGGATATTCACCCCTCCACTTT
many,TRBJ2-5,TRBD1,TRBV24-1,CATSDLDRAETQYF,TGTGCCACCAGTGACCTCGACAGGGCAGAGACCCAGTACTTC
.,TRBJ2-1,.,TRBV11-2,CASSLLSSYNEQFF,TGTGCCAGCAGCTTACTGAGCTCCTACAATGAGCAGTTCTTC
many,TRBJ2-5,.,TRBV5-1,CASSRVANQETQYF,TGCGCCAGCAGCAGAGTGGCTAACCAAGAGACCCAGTACTTC
many,TRBJ2-6,.,TRBV5-8,CASSFEGGHSGANVLTF,TGTGCCAGCAGCTTCGAAGGGGGACACTCTGGGGCCAACGTCCTGACTTTC
many,TRBJ2-4,TRBD1,TRBV28,CASSSGTGHRYF,TGTGCCAGCAGTTCTGGGACAGGGCATAGGTACTTC
.,TRBJ1-5,TRBD1,TRBV11-2,CASSQQGGEQPQHF,TGTGCCAGCAGCCAACAGGGGGGGGAGCAGCCCCAGCATTTT
many,TRBJ2-1,TRBD2,TRBV20-1,CSARIRGRASDEQFF,TGCAGTGCTAGAATACGCGGGAGGGCCAGCGATGAGCAGTTCTTC
.,TRBJ2-1,TRBD2,TRBV11-2,CASSFGTSGYNEQFF,TGTGCCAGCAGCTTTGGGACTAGCGGTTACAATGAGCAGTTCTTC
.,TRBJ1-1,.,TRBV6-1,CASSGVGVQAPSTESFF,TGTGCCAGCAGTGGAGTGGGCGTACAGGCGCCCAGCACTGAATCTTTCTTT
.,TRBJ1-2,.,TRBV28,CASSFPTGQRYGYTF,TGTGCCAGCAGTTTCCCCACAGGGCAACGCTATGGCTACACCTTC
.,TRBJ2-7,.,TRBV6-9,CASSYRLVGGPGSYEQYF,TGTGCCAGCAGTTACCGACTAGTGGGGGGTCCTGGGTCCTACGAGCAGTACTTC
many,TRBJ2-3,TRBD2,TRBV19,CASSRDSGGQGDTQYF,TGTGCCAGTAGTAGGGATAGCGGGGGGCAGGGAGATACGCAGTATTTT
many,TRBJ1-2,.,TRBV20-1,CSANRDGYTF,TGCAGTGCTAACAGGGATGGCTACACCTTC
once,TRBJ2-1,TRBD1,TRBV6-5,CASSQTGGPADEQFF,TGTGCCAGCAGCCAAACAGGGGGTCCTGCTGATGAGCAGTTCTTC
.,TRBJ2-7,TRBD1,TRBV28,CASRSEGQGRNEQYF,TGTGCCAGCAGAAGTGAGGGACAGGGGAGGAACGAGCAGTACTTC
many,TRBJ2-1,.,TRBV20-1,CSAREPPNDYNEQFF,TGCAGTGCTAGAGAGCCGCCTAACGACTACAATGAGCAGTTCTTC
many,TRBJ2-3,TRBD1,TRBV7-2,CASSRDRADTQYF,TGTGCCAGCAGCCGGGACAGGGCAGATACGCAGTATTTT
many,TRBJ1-1,TRBD1,TRBV10-3,CAISRTGDGSDTEAFF,TGTGCCATCAGTAGGACAGGGGATGGTTCGGACACTGAAGCTTTCTTT
many,TRBJ2-1,TRBD2,TRBV2,CASSRNSGTNEQFF,TGTGCCAGCAGTCGCAATAGCGGGACCAATGAGCAGTTCTTC
many,TRBJ1-5,.,TRBV20-1,CSAKRGDNYQPQHF,TGCAGTGCCAAGAGGGGGGACAATTATCAGCCCCAGCATTTT
medium-sized,TRBJ1-2,.,TRBV2,CASSVGTANGYTF,TGTGCCAGCAGTGTGGGGACGGCCAATGGCTACACCTTC
many,TRBJ2-5,.,TRBV27,CASSSPEFLETQYF,TGTGCCAGCAGTTCCCCCGAGTTTCTCGAGACCCAGTACTTC
many,TRBJ2-7,.,TRBV20-1,CSAVGHLYEQYF,TGCAGTGCTGTAGGACACTTATACGAGCAGTACTTC
many,TRBJ2-7,TRBD2,TRBV5-1,CASSTSGTSGILRGQYF,TGCGCCAGCAGCACCTCCGGGACTAGCGGGATCCTACGAGGGCAGTACTTC
.,TRBJ2-1,TRBD2,TRBV24-1,CATSDLRLAGGRQFF,TGTGCCACCAGTGATTTGCGGCTAGCGGGGGGTCGGCAGTTCTTC
many,TRBJ2-4,TRBD1,TRBV5-1,CASSSRGRGAKNIQYF,TGCGCCAGCAGCTCCAGGGGGCGAGGAGCCAAAAACATTCAGTACTTC
many,TRBJ2-3,TRBD1,TRBV3-1,CASSHQGQGATDTQYF,TGTGCCAGCAGCCATCAGGGGCAGGGGGCCACAGATACGCAGTATTTT
.,TRBJ2-1,TRBD2,TRBV2,CVSSEAGTSTYEQFF,TGTGTCAGCAGTGAAGCCGGGACTAGCACATATGAGCAGTTCTTC
many,TRBJ2-1,TRBD1,TRBV5-1,CASSLNGQGASPKQFF,TGCGCCAGCAGCTTGAATGGACAGGGGGCCTCTCCGAAGCAGTTCTTC
once,TRBJ1-5,.,TRBV11-3,CASSQRVTDTQHF,TGTGCCAGCAGCCAGAGGGTCACAGATACGCAGCATTTT
many,TRBJ2-2,TRBD2,TRBV3-1,CASSISGGGSGELFF,TGTGCCAGCAGCATCAGCGGGGGAGGGTCCGGGGAGCTGTTTTTT
medium-sized,TRBJ1-4,.,TRBV5-1,CASSLTPGTNEKLFF,TGCGCCAGCAGCTTAACCCCGGGAACTAATGAAAAACTGTTTTTT
many,TRBJ1-3,TRBD1,TRBV28,CASSFAGGNGNTIYF,TGTGCCAGCAGTTTTGCAGGGGGGAATGGAAACACCATATATTTT
many,TRBJ2-5,TRBD2,TRBV11-2,CASSFPGLGAIQETQYF,TGTGCCAGCAGCTTCCCGGGACTAGGGGCGATCCAAGAGACCCAGTACTTC
many,TRBJ1-2,.,TRBV9,CASTEDAQGGYTF,TGTGCCAGCACAGAGGACGCACAAGGTGGCTACACCTTC
.,TRBJ2-1,TRBD2,TRBV7-9,CASRDTSGRDNEQFF,TGTGCCAGCAGAGATACTAGCGGGAGGGACAATGAGCAGTTCTTC
many,TRBJ1-2,.,TRBV12-3/TRBV12-4,CASSPAGGGLHNYGYTF,TGTGCCAGCAGCCCCGCGGGGGGGGGACTCCATAACTATGGCTACACCTTC
many,TRBJ2-7,.,TRBV29-1,CSVVGGPYEQYF,TGCAGCGTTGTGGGTGGGCCCTACGAGCAGTACTTC
many,TRBJ1-4,.,TRBV11-2,CASSLLPGGATNEKLFF,TGTGCCAGCAGCCTCCTTCCCGGCGGGGCAACTAATGAAAAACTGTTTTTT
many,TRBJ2-3,.,TRBV10-3,CAISDPGPIDTQYF,TGTGCCATCAGTGACCCGGGACCGATAGATACGCAGTATTTT
once,TRBJ1-2,.,TRBV24-1,CATSDLNRSYGYTF,TGTGCCACCAGTGATTTGAACAGATCCTATGGCTACACCTTC
many,TRBJ2-3,.,TRBV3-1,CASSQSGPDTQYF,TGTGCCAGCAGCCAGTCAGGGCCAGATACGCAGTATTTT
many,TRBJ2-3,.,TRBV3-1,CASSQRGGGPPDTQYF,TGTGCCAGCAGCCAACGAGGGGGGGGCCCCCCAGATACGCAGTATTTT